Here is one TCR beta chain with its context. The antigen it binds to is not known. Base qualities are not recorded, but no much larger clone differs from it by a single base. This record belongs to a study of Ad26.COV2.S vaccination and SARS-CoV-2 variants (dated by TCRdb to the early 2020s). About the full investigation: Donors in the vaccine arm were drawn from COV1001, a phase I-IIa trial of Ad26.COV2.S in healthy adults that was multicentre, randomized, double-blind and placebo-controlled. Ad26.COV2.S was administered intramuscularly at a dose of 5x10^10 or 1x10^11 viral particles, either as one shot or as two shots given 56 days apart. TCRbeta repertoire sequencing served as the tool for gauging how specific and how broad the SARS-CoV-2-reactive T cell receptors were following Ad26.COV2.S vaccination. A total of 32 samples were included in the TCR-sequenced set, comprising approximately 20 Ad26.COV2.S vaccine recipients, 5 placebo recipients and 8 SARS-CoV-2 convalescent individuals. Trial participants were randomized into five groups of five, in which low-dose or high-dose Ad26.COV2.S was given once or twice, or placebo was given on both occasions. Blinding of investigators to trial group allocation was maintained during experiments and outcome assessment.

According to the study, the label for this sample's treatment or condition signals: approximately 18 received Ad26.COV2.S at low or high dose, single or two shots; 5 received placebo; per-sample allocation not given. Repertoires of vaccine and placebo recipients were sequenced from samples taken on day 63 after the first injection. Between 29 July and 7 August 2020, Cohort 1b enrolled 25 adults aged 18-55 years at one site in Boston, USA. Ad26.COV2.S was a replication-incompetent adenovirus type 26 vector expressing a prefusion-stabilized SARS-CoV-2 spike protein from the original Wuhan strain. What the authors observed across the whole study: Vaccine and placebo recipients had comparable non-spike TCR breadth, which fits with the vaccine containing only spike. Ad26.COV2.S recipients had higher spike-specific TCR breadth than placebo recipients (P = 0.0014). According to the authors, total T cell responses may have been underestimated by the TCR breadth and depth analyses. After vaccination, spike-specific CD8+ and CD4+ T cell responses were reported to show substantial breadth. The study lacked the statistical power to compare responses across vaccine doses or regimens.

The immunoSEQ Assay was the method used to sequence TCRbeta CDR3 regions. After extraction, genomic DNA underwent amplification by bias-controlled multiplex PCR, followed by high-throughput sequencing. The published analysis was carried out like this. To quantify the absolute abundance of every unique TCRbeta CDR3 region, sequences were collapsed and filtered. T cell fraction was estimated by normalizing TCRbeta template counts to usable DNA, with usable DNA measured through amplification of reference genes found in all nucleated cells. Repertoire TCRs were annotated as SARS-CoV-2-specific by exact matching of V gene, CDR3 amino acid sequence and J gene to a known reactive TCR set. The reference SARS-CoV-2 TCR set was derived from MIRA and filtered for enrichment in COVID-19-positive ImmuneCODE repertoires, a step that removed public or cross-reactive TCRs. Using the MIRA antigens, annotated TCRs were further analysed by specific ORF or by position within an ORF. Breadth was defined as annotated unique rearrangements over total unique productive rearrangements; depth was the summed frequency of those rearrangements. Two-sided Wilcoxon rank-sum tests were used to compare TCR breadth between groups. TCRdb retrieved this table from immuneACCESS and kept in-frame rearrangements only. Not all clones are present; in checked studies, unresolved V genes account for under half, and no reason is known for the remainder. V and J calls and clone size are those listed in that table; D and trimming were worked out from the DNA. This sample gives fewer than 500,000 clones in total; roughly nine tenths of them show up just once. The ten largest account for over 2.5% of the sample.

The TCR sequence derives from a person aged 18-65 years who received the Ad26.COV2.S COVID-19 vaccine or a placebo. The source was peripheral blood, collected in a trial of Ad26.COV2.S vaccine versus placebo.

CDR3 reads: CASSPGLASTDTQYF. The nucleotides read TGTGCCAGCAGCCCGGGACTAGCGAGCACAGATACGCAGTATTTT. The chain links TRBV21-1 with TRBJ2-3; whether TRBD2, the table's D call, matches the DNA was not checked. TRBV21-1 is given as a pseudogene. Its CDR3 holds 15 amino acids, cysteine through phenylalanine. The DNA shown is the 45-base CDR3, in frame from base 1.